This T cell receptor (beta chain) was observed in a study of blood T cell repertoires in COVID-19. Whole-study context: The study drew acute and convalescent COVID-19 samples from the United States, Italy and Spain. Nucleic acid was either cDNA or gDNA, and it came from T cells, B-cell-depleted T cells, or PBMCs.

Original processing methods: Scientists estimated how many nucleated cells there were by amplifying reference gene primers. The table came from immunoSEQ multiplex PCR; TCRdb's copy has only in-frame clones and leaves some out. V and J calls plus clone size are reproduced from that table; the DNA served to infer D and trimming. This table holds 210,000 or so clones, more than 70% found once. Trimming took 6 bases from V and 5 from J; bases not matched to a gene: 6. The germline V gene encodes CDR1 MNHEY and CDR2 SVGAGI. The CDR3 is made up of 15 amino acids. Sequenced material: peripheral blood. This clonotype was sampled from a woman of 80 years or more with active or convalescent COVID-19. The chain joins TRBV6-5 to TRBJ2-3, with 12 bases fitting TRBD1. The CDR3 protein is CASSRDRGRVDTQYF. The DNA for the CDR3 is TGTGCCAGCAGCCGGGACAGGGGGCGGGTAGATACGCAGTATTTT.